These T cell receptor beta chains were read from a single sample in a study of blood T cell repertoires in COVID-19. Here immunoSEQ multiplex PCR was the method, and the copy in TCRdb shows in-frame clones only, minus some. The top ten clones hold 8% to 13% of a sample with roughly 300,000 clones, around 86% of them seen once. The material sequenced was PBMCs or T cells enriched from blood (not recorded which). The receptors originated from a woman aged 18-29 years who had recovered from COVID-19. The CDR3 runs from the conserved cysteine through the conserved F or W. The D gene is left open where the match is weak. Part of the rows lack a size; the others show once, few, many or a class for expanded clones.

D: NA
V: TRBV7-6
size: NA
J: TRBJ2-7
DNA: TGTGCCAGCAGCTTCCCCCCGGCAGGGACTCTCAACTACGAGCAGTACTTC
CDR3: CASSFPPAGTLNYEQYF

D: TRBD2
V: TRBV4-1
size: many
J: TRBJ2-3
DNA: TGCGCCAGCAGCCAAGACGATATAGCGGGGGGGTCGGATACGCAGTATTTT
CDR3: CASSQDDIAGGSDTQYF

D: TRBD1
V: TRBV2
size: few
J: TRBJ1-2
DNA: TGTGCCAGCAGGAGACAGGGGGACTATGGCTACACCTTC
CDR3: CASRRQGDYGYTF

D: TRBD1
V: TRBV6-5
size: NA
J: TRBJ2-7
DNA: TGTGCCAGCGGGGCCGACAGGGGGCCTATCGACGAGCAGTACTTC
CDR3: CASGADRGPIDEQYF

D: NA
V: TRBV28
size: NA
J: TRBJ2-2
DNA: TGTGCCAGCAGTTTAACTAAAACTACCGGGGAGCTGTTTTTT
CDR3: CASSLTKTTGELFF

D: TRBD2
V: TRBV14
size: NA
J: TRBJ2-1
DNA: TGTGCCAGCAGCCAAGAAAGCGGGAGTACGGCCTACAATGAGCAGTTCTTC
CDR3: CASSQESGSTAYNEQFF

D: TRBD1
V: TRBV9
size: NA
J: TRBJ1-3
DNA: TGTGCCAGCAGCGTAACCGGGACAGGGGGAGACACCATATATTTT
CDR3: CASSVTGTGGDTIYF

D: TRBD1
V: TRBV30
size: NA
J: TRBJ2-7
DNA: TGTGCCTGGAGAGACAGGACAGGGGGAGAGCAGTACTTC
CDR3: CAWRDRTGGEQYF

D: NA
V: TRBV10-3
size: few
J: TRBJ1-2
DNA: TGTGCCATCAGTGAGGGCCCTCATGGCTACACCTTC
CDR3: CAISEGPHGYTF

D: NA
V: TRBV10-1
size: NA
J: TRBJ2-3
DNA: TGCGCCAGCAGTGAAGGCGGGAGCACAGATACGCAGTATTTT
CDR3: CASSEGGSTDTQYF

D: NA
V: TRBV18
size: NA
J: TRBJ1-6
DNA: TGTGCCAGCTCACCATTACGGGTCAATTCACCCCTCCACTTT
CDR3: CASSPLRVNSPLHF

D: TRBD2
V: TRBV27
size: NA
J: TRBJ2-2
DNA: TGTGCCAGCAGTTTCCTCCCGGGTAGCGGGAGGTTCGGGGAGCTGTTTTTT
CDR3: CASSFLPGSGRFGELFF

D: NA
V: TRBV13
size: NA
J: TRBJ1-4
DNA: TGTGCCAGCAGCTTACAGGCGGCGGGTGAAAAACTGTTTTTT
CDR3: CASSLQAAGEKLFF

D: NA
V: TRBV27
size: NA
J: TRBJ1-2
DNA: TGTGCCAGCACCCAACTGTCCAGGGGCCATGGCTACACCTTC
CDR3: CASTQLSRGHGYTF

D: TRBD2
V: TRBV10-1
size: NA
J: TRBJ2-3
DNA: TGCGCCAGCAGACCGGGACTAGCGGGGGCCGGAAGCACAGATACGCAGTATTTT
CDR3: CASRPGLAGAGSTDTQYF

D: TRBD2
V: TRBV19
size: NA
J: TRBJ2-1
DNA: TGTGCCAGTAGTATTGGGGGGGGAGATAGCGATGAGCAGTTCTTC
CDR3: CASSIGGGDSDEQFF

D: NA
V: TRBV7-9
size: few
J: TRBJ2-3
DNA: TGTGCCAGCAGCCAGGGCGATACGCAGTATTTT
CDR3: CASSQGDTQYF

D: TRBD1
V: TRBV19
size: NA
J: TRBJ1-1
DNA: TGTGCCAGTAATCCGGGACAGTTGAACACTGAAGCTTTCTTT
CDR3: CASNPGQLNTEAFF

D: TRBD1
V: TRBV6-4
size: NA
J: TRBJ1-2
DNA: TGTGCCAGCAGTGAACGACAGGGATATGGCTACACCTTC
CDR3: CASSERQGYGYTF

D: TRBD2
V: TRBV9
size: NA
J: TRBJ2-7
DNA: TGTGCCAGCAGCGTAGGGTCTGGGGGGGAGTTCCCACACACCTACGAGCAGTACTTC
CDR3: CASSVGSGGEFPHTYEQYF

D: TRBD1
V: TRBV30
size: NA
J: TRBJ1-2
DNA: TGTGCCTGGAGTGGATGGACAGGGGGTAACTATGGCTACACCTTC
CDR3: CAWSGWTGGNYGYTF

D: NA
V: TRBV5-1
size: NA
J: TRBJ1-2
DNA: TGCGCCAGCAGCCCCCAGGTGACTAACTATGGCTACACCTTC
CDR3: CASSPQVTNYGYTF

D: TRBD1
V: TRBV2
size: few
J: TRBJ1-1
DNA: TGTGCCAGCAACACCGGGACAGGGGGCCTTTCGGACACTGAAGCTTTCTTT
CDR3: CASNTGTGGLSDTEAFF

D: TRBD1
V: TRBV7-8
size: NA
J: TRBJ1-5
DNA: TGTGCCAGCAGCCTCGGGACAGCCAATCAGCCCCAGCATTTT
CDR3: CASSLGTANQPQHF

D: NA
V: TRBV6-1
size: NA
J: TRBJ2-7
DNA: TGTGCCAGCAGTGAAGCGGGGGGCGGGAGTTACGAGCAGTACTTC
CDR3: CASSEAGGGSYEQYF

D: NA
V: TRBV27
size: once
J: TRBJ2-1
DNA: TGTGCCAGCACAACCGGGGGTAGTGAGCAGTTCTTC
CDR3: CASTTGGSEQFF

D: NA
V: TRBV11-2
size: NA
J: TRBJ2-3
DNA: TGTGCCGTTGGGGCTAGCGCCACAGATACGCAGTATTTT
CDR3: CAVGASATDTQYF

D: NA
V: TRBV12-5
size: NA
J: TRBJ1-1
DNA: TGTGCTAGTGGTTTCAGTTATGAAGCTTTCTTT
CDR3: CASGFSYEAFF

D: NA
V: TRBV7-7
size: NA
J: TRBJ2-1
DNA: TGTGCTAGCAGCTTAGTTTTAAACAATGAGCAGTTCTTC
CDR3: CASSLVLNNEQFF